This note documents a single T cell receptor (beta chain) sequence. This sample was taken from a study of blood T cell repertoires in COVID-19. Study details: T cells, B-cell-depleted T cells, or PBMCs supplied cDNA or gDNA.

The Seattle patients joined while their infection was active and were tracked longitudinally afterward. Original analysis: Estimation of nucleated cell counts relied on the amplification of reference gene primers. Libraries were prepared by immunoSEQ multiplex PCR; TCRdb keeps only in-frame clonotypes and omits some of them. V and J calls and clone size are given by that table; D and trimming were obtained from the DNA. The table shows around 260,000 clones, with about 88% occurring only once. V lost 4 bases to trimming and J lost 0 bases; unmatched junction nucleotides: 8. Germline V gives CDR1 SGHTA, CDR2 FQGNSA. The CDR3 runs to 18 residues.

The clonotype was recovered from a woman in her sixties with COVID-19, enrolled during active disease. Sequencing was performed on peripheral blood. The chain joins TRBV7-2 to TRBJ2-3; 12 bases fit TRBD2. The CDR3, as DNA: TGTGCCAGCAGCTCTCGTAGGACTAGCGGGATGAGCACAGATACGCAGTATTTT. This encodes CASSSRRTSGMSTDTQYF. Full variable domain (rest looked up from reference TRBV7-2 and TRBJ2-3): GAGVSQSPSNKVTEKGKDVELRCDPISGHTALYWYRQSLGQGLEFLIYFQGNSAPDKSGLPSDRFSAERTGGSVSTLTIQRTQQEDSAVYLCASSSRRTSGMSTDTQYFGPGTRLTVL.